The T cell receptor beta chain described here comes from a study of response to subunit inactivated influenza vaccine (dated by TCRdb to 2017 to 2018). Background for the entire study: Deep quantitative profiling of the T cell receptor repertoire was used in the study to follow responses to a trivalent subunit inactivated influenza vaccine. The paper as a whole reports these results and caveats: It was suggested by the authors that each seasonal influenza vaccination may recruit only a limited number of new T cells.

The library was built by means of RT-PCR. These reads were obtained on an Illumina HiSeq 2500. In TCRdb, the public reads were trimmed at Q25 with fastp and aligned with MiXCR, with productive beta chains retained. Duplicate CDR3 protein sequences are folded into a single record with the most common DNA and genes. This sample has hundreds of thousands of distinct CDR3 sequences in its table, and roughly 15% of those were observed once. The ten largest clones take up roughly 7.2% of the sample. This clonotype has just a few counts. Its cognate antigen has yet to be identified. No much larger clone is present one base from it, and per-base qualities are unavailable. V loses 0 bases of germline sequence and J loses 4 bases, and the interval between the two ends is 11 bases. Taken from cysteine to phenylalanine, the CDR3 has 14 residues. The CDR3 DNA has 42 bases and is translated from base 1. The germline V gene gives CDR1 as SGHDT and CDR2 as YYEEEE.

The material sequenced was PBMCs from blood, taken 14 to 15 days before vaccination. The chain is assembled from TRBV5-6 and TRBJ2-7; 6 matching bases give a weak D call of TRBD1. The clonotype comes from a middle-aged man who received an inactivated influenza vaccine. Donor details come from another sample of the same person, matched by shared clones. The DNA sequence is as follows: TGTGCCAGCAGCTTGGCCACAGGGAAATACGAGCAGTACTTC. The encoded protein is CASSLATGKYEQYF.